The clone carrying this T cell receptor (beta chain) was detected a few times. Its antigen is undetermined. The sample originates from a study of identical twins. With V trimmed by 4 bases and J by 6 bases, 4 bases remained unmatched. Germline lookup yields CDR1 SQVTM and CDR2 ANQGSEA. The CDR3 loop spans 13 amino acids. TCRdb ran MiXCR on the 5' RACE reads and lists one entry per CDR3 protein. The data show approximately 630,000 distinct CDR3 sequences, just over 7% seen once. The study's findings and limits: Beta out-of-frame twin sharing showed a weaker excess. An excess of low generation probability was shown by twin-shared out-of-frame alpha sequences.

This sample was shared with a second study, whose subject was yellow fever vaccine responses in identical twins.

The genes are TRBV29-1 and TRBJ1-4; TRBD1 matches at 8 bases. This TCR came from a woman between 18 and 29 years old in good health. The material sequenced was PBMCs. CDR3 sequence reads: CSVGGQGHEKLFF. In nucleotides, the CDR3 is TGCAGCGTTGGCGGACAGGGACATGAAAAACTGTTTTTT. The whole variable domain, remainder taken from reference TRBV29-1 and TRBJ1-4, is SAVISQKPSRDICQRGTSLTIQCQVDSQVTMMFWYRQQPGQSLTLIATANQGSEATYESGFVIDKFPISRPNLTFSTLTVSNMSPEDSSIYLCSVGGQGHEKLFFGSGTQLSVL.